Listed below are T cell receptor beta chains from one sample, sequenced in a study of shared clonotypes between healthy human individuals. This table comes from immunoSEQ multiplex PCR, and its TCRdb copy is limited to in-frame clones, with some not included. The profile shows about 2.1 million clones, about 92% of them singletons. The sequenced sample consisted of naive CD8+ T cells from PBMCs. Source of these receptors: a man younger than 30 in good health. Some clones in this sample may be carry-over from other donors' samples. Each CDR3 is given with its conserved first and last residue. The D gene is left open where the match is weak. Clone size is shown for a subset of rows, as once, few, many or a class of expanded clone.

abundance	v_gene	d_gene	j_gene	CDR3nt	CDR3aa
NA	TRBV27	NA	TRBJ2-7	TGTGCCAGCAGTTTATCTTCCGGGTGGTCCTACGAGCAGTACTTC	CASSLSSGWSYEQYF
NA	TRBV27	NA	TRBJ2-7	TGTGCCAGCAGTCCTATCCGGGTAAGAGGGGACTTGACTTACGAGCAGTACTTC	CASSPIRVRGDLTYEQYF
NA	TRBV19	NA	TRBJ1-1	TGTGCCAGTAGTAAGACAGGGAACACTGAAGCTTTCTTT	CASSKTGNTEAFF
NA	TRBV29-1	NA	TRBJ2-3	TGCACCAGAACCGGGACTGAAAGAAGCGCAGATACGCAGTATTTT	CTRTGTERSADTQYF
NA	TRBV9	NA	TRBJ2-3	TGTGCCAGCAGCTCAGGGACCTCTAGCACAGATACGCAGTATTTT	CASSSGTSSTDTQYF
NA	TRBV5-4	NA	TRBJ2-1	TGTGCCAGCAGCCCAGACAGATACAATGAGCAGTTCTTC	CASSPDRYNEQFF
NA	TRBV7-9	TRBD1	TRBJ1-2	TGTGCCAGCAGCCCAGGGGGGGATGGCTACACCTTC	CASSPGGDGYTF
once	TRBV9	TRBD2	TRBJ2-3	TGTGCCAGCAGCGTAGTTGGGACTAGTATAGATACGCAGTATTTT	CASSVVGTSIDTQYF
NA	TRBV9	TRBD1	TRBJ2-7	TGTGCCAGCAGCGTTAATTATAACGGGACAGGGCGAAGCGAGCAGTACTTC	CASSVNYNGTGRSEQYF
NA	TRBV7-9	NA	TRBJ2-3	TGTGCCAGCAGCCGGCCCCCAGATACGCAGTATTTT	CASSRPPDTQYF
NA	TRBV2	NA	TRBJ1-2	TGTGCCATTGGAGCGGGTGGCTACACCTTC	CAIGAGGYTF
NA	TRBV5-1	NA	TRBJ2-1	TGCGCCAGCAAGGAGGGGTTAAAGCCCGATGAGCAGTTCTTC	CASKEGLKPDEQFF
NA	TRBV2	NA	TRBJ2-7	TGTGCCAGCAGTGAGGGTGCAGGGTTAAGCTCCTACGAGCAGTACTTC	CASSEGAGLSSYEQYF
NA	TRBV5-1	TRBD1	TRBJ2-3	TGCGCCAGCAGACTGGACAGGGGGAAAGATACGCAGTATTTT	CASRLDRGKDTQYF
NA	TRBV7-6	NA	TRBJ2-7	TGTGCCAGCAGCTTAAGGGGCGGGCGGCCCTACGAGCAGTACTTC	CASSLRGGRPYEQYF
NA	TRBV5-6	NA	TRBJ2-1	TGTGCCAGCAGACGACCCCAGGGGCTTGAGCAGTTCTTC	CASRRPQGLEQFF
NA	TRBV27	NA	TRBJ2-2	TGTGCCAGCAGGACAGATCGGGACTGGGGTCCGGGGGAGCTGTTTTTT	CASRTDRDWGPGELFF
NA	TRBV30	NA	TRBJ2-1	TGTGCCTGGAGGGGGGACCCCCTGGGCTCCTACAATGAGCAGTTCTTC	CAWRGDPLGSYNEQFF
NA	TRBV18	NA	TRBJ1-2	TGTGCCAGCTCACCACCGGGACAAGGCTACACCTTC	CASSPPGQGYTF
NA	TRBV28	NA	TRBJ1-2	TGTGCCAGCAGTTTTTGGAGGGGGATTCACTATGGCTACACCTTC	CASSFWRGIHYGYTF
NA	TRBV7-2	TRBD2	TRBJ2-1	TGTGCCAGCAGCCCCAGCCCTGGGACTAGCGGATACAATGAGCAGTTCTTC	CASSPSPGTSGYNEQFF
NA	TRBV7-9	NA	TRBJ1-2	TGTGCCAGCGTTCAGGTTCTCGGAGGCTACACCTTC	CASVQVLGGYTF
NA	TRBV28	NA	TRBJ2-1	TGTGCCAGCAGTTTATTCAAGGGGCACAACTCCTACAATGAGCAGTTCTTC	CASSLFKGHNSYNEQFF
NA	TRBV27	TRBD2	TRBJ2-7	TGTGCCAGCAGTTTAAAGCCTGGACTAGCGGGAGGGAACGAGCAGTACTTC	CASSLKPGLAGGNEQYF
NA	TRBV28	NA	TRBJ2-2	TGTGCCAGCAGTTTCCAGGGTGTTACCGGGGAGCTGTTTTTT	CASSFQGVTGELFF
NA	TRBV27	NA	TRBJ1-2	TGTGCCAGCAGTTTATCGTCGGAGTGGGGGGCGGTTAATGGCTACACCTTC	CASSLSSEWGAVNGYTF
NA	TRBV7-9	TRBD1	TRBJ2-5	TGTGCCAGCAGCTTATTGGCTTACGGATACAGGGGCCAAGAGACCCAGTACTTC	CASSLLAYGYRGQETQYF
NA	TRBV6-1	NA	TRBJ2-5	TGTGCCAGCAGTGAATCTCCTCAAAGAGGAGAGACCCAGTACTTC	CASSESPQRGETQYF
once	TRBV28	NA	TRBJ2-6	TGTGCCAGCAGTTTTGGGTGGAGACTGACTTTC	CASSFGWRLTF
NA	TRBV10-3	TRBD1	TRBJ2-7	TGTGCCATCAGTGAGCGGGACAGGGGCTACGAGCAGTACTTC	CAISERDRGYEQYF
NA	TRBV10-3	NA	TRBJ1-2	TGTGCCATCAGTGACGGTAATAACTATGGCTACACCTTC	CAISDGNNYGYTF
NA	TRBV7-9	NA	TRBJ2-2	TGTGCCAGCAGCTTAGTTGGTAGGCCACACCACGGGGAGCTGTTTTTT	CASSLVGRPHHGELFF
NA	TRBV27	TRBD2	TRBJ2-3	TGTGCCAGCAGAGGACTAGCGGGAGGTGATACGCAGTATTTT	CASRGLAGGDTQYF
NA	TRBV9	NA	TRBJ1-1	TGTGCCAGCAGTCCCTCGGGAGGCACTGAAGCTTTCTTT	CASSPSGGTEAFF
NA	TRBV7-3	TRBD2	TRBJ2-5	TGTGCCAGCAGCTTGACCAGCGGGACGTCTCAGGAGACCCAGTACTTC	CASSLTSGTSQETQYF
once	TRBV5-8	TRBD2	TRBJ2-1	TGTGCCAGCAGCTTTCCAACTAGCGGATTTTACAATGAGCAGTTCTTC	CASSFPTSGFYNEQFF
NA	TRBV30	TRBD2	TRBJ2-1	TGTGCCTGGAGTAGGAAGAGATGGGAGGGTATCTACAATGAGCAGTTCTTC	CAWSRKRWEGIYNEQFF
NA	TRBV7-9	NA	TRBJ2-7	TGTGCCAGCAGCTTAGCGTTAGGGCAGGGGTACGAGCAGTACTTC	CASSLALGQGYEQYF
NA	TRBV27	NA	TRBJ2-5	TGTGCCAGCAGTTTAACGGGAGCGGTCCAAGAGACCCAGTACTTC	CASSLTGAVQETQYF
NA	TRBV7-8	NA	TRBJ1-3	TGTGCCAGCAGCTTTCTGGCATGGGAGGTCAGGGGTGGAAACACCATATATTTT	CASSFLAWEVRGGNTIYF
NA	TRBV27	NA	TRBJ1-5	TGTGCCGCGGGGGATTATAGCAATCAGCCCCAGCATTTT	CAAGDYSNQPQHF
NA	TRBV4-1	NA	TRBJ1-4	TGCGCCAGCAGCCAGCACAGGGTTGAAAAACTGTTTTTT	CASSQHRVEKLFF
NA	TRBV25-1	TRBD1	TRBJ2-5	TGTGCCAGCTCCGGGACAGATCAAGAGACCCAGTACTTC	CASSGTDQETQYF
NA	TRBV7-9	TRBD1	TRBJ1-3	TGTGCCAGCAGCCGAAGGACAGGCTCTGGAAACACCATATATTTT	CASSRRTGSGNTIYF
NA	TRBV10-1	NA	TRBJ1-4	TGCGCCAGCAGCCCGGGACGGGGATCTGAAAAACTGTTTTTT	CASSPGRGSEKLFF
NA	TRBV11-2	TRBD2	TRBJ2-7	TGTGCCAGCAGCTTAGAAGGAGCGGGAGGGCGTCTGATGTACGAGCAGTACTTC	CASSLEGAGGRLMYEQYF